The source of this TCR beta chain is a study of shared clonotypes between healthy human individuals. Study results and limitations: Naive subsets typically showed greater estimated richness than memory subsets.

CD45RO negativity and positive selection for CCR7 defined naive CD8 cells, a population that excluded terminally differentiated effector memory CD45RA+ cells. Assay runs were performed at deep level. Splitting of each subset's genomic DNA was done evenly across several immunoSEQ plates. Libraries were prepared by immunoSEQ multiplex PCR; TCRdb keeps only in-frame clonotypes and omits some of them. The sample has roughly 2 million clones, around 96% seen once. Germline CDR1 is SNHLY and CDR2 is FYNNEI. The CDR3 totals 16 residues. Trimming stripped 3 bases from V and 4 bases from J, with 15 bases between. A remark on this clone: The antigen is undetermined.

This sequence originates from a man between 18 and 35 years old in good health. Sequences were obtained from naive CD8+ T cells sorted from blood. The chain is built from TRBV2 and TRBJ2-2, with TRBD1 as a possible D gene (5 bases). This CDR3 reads CASSELRVQGTGELFF. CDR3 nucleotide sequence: TGTGCCAGCAGTGAGTTAAGGGTCCAGGGCACCGGGGAGCTGTTTTTT.